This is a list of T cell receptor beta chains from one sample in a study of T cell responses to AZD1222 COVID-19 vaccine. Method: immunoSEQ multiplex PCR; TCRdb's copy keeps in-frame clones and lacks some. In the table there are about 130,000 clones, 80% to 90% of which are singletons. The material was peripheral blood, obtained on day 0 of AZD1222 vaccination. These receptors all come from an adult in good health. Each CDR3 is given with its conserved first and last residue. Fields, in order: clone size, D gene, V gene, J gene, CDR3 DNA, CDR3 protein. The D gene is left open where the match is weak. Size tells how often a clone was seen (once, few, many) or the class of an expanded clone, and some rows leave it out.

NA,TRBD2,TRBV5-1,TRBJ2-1,TGCGCCAGCAGCTGGAGCGGGGGGGCACCCAATGAGCAGTTCTTC,CASSWSGGAPNEQFF
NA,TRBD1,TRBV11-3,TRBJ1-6,TGTGCCAGCAGCTTGGGCAGGGGGAATTCACCCCTCCACTTT,CASSLGRGNSPLHF
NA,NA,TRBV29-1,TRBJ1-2,TGCAGCGTTGATATGGGAGAGCTGGGCGGCTACACCTTC,CSVDMGELGGYTF
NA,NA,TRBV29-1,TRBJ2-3,TGCAGCGTTGAAGGGACTCAAATCGGGCCAGATACGCAGTATTTT,CSVEGTQIGPDTQYF
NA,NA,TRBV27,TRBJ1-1,TGTGCCAGCAGTTTCCGAGCCGGGGGGAGGCCCACTGAAGCTTTCTTT,CASSFRAGGRPTEAFF
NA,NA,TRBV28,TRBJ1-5,TGTGCCAGCAGTGAAGGGAATCAGCCCCAGCATTTT,CASSEGNQPQHF
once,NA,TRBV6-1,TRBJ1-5,TGTGCCAGCAGTGAAGCGCCGCCTGACAGACGCAATCAGCCCCAGCATTTT,CASSEAPPDRRNQPQHF
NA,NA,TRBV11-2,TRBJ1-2,TGTGCCAGCAGCTTTAGCAGGGATAGCGGCTATGGCTACACCTTC,CASSFSRDSGYGYTF
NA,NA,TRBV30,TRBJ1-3,TGTGCCTTCCAATACGGTGACTCTGGAAACACCATATATTTT,CAFQYGDSGNTIYF
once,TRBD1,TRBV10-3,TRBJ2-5,TGTGCCATCAGTAAGGGACAGCCCCAAGAGACCCAGTACTTC,CAISKGQPQETQYF
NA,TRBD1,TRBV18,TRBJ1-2,TGTGCCAGCTCCCCAAGGACAGGGCGATATGGCTACACCTTC,CASSPRTGRYGYTF
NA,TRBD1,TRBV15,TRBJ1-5,TGTGCCACCAGCAGAGGGACAGGGATCAATCAGCCCCAGCATTTT,CATSRGTGINQPQHF
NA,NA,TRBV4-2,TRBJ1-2,TGTGCCAGCAGCCAAGCGGCGGGTTCAAACTATGGCTACACCTTC,CASSQAAGSNYGYTF
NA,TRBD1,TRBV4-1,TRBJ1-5,TGCGCCAGCAGCCCCGGGCAGGGGGCGAGCAATCAGCCCCAGCATTTT,CASSPGQGASNQPQHF
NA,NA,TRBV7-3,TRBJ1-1,TGTGCCAGCAGCTTGGCAGGGGTAAACACTGAAGCTTTCTTT,CASSLAGVNTEAFF
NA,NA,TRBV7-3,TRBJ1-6,TGTGCCAGCAGCTTCGTTCCCTGGGGTTCACCCCTCCACTTT,CASSFVPWGSPLHF
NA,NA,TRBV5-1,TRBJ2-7,TGCGCCAGCAGCTTAAGACTGGAATCCTACGAGCAGTACTTC,CASSLRLESYEQYF
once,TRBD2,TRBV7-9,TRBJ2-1,TGTGCCAGCACCCGGTCCAGCGGGACGAATGAGCAGTTCTTC,CASTRSSGTNEQFF
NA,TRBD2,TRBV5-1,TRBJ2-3,TGCGCCAGCAGTGGGGGGGAAAACACAGATACGCAGTATTTT,CASSGGENTDTQYF
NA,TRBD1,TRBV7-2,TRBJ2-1,TGTGCCAGCACCACACCCCCAGGGGGAGAGAAGGGTGAGCAGTTCTTC,CASTTPPGGEKGEQFF
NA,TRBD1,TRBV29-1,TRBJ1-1,TGCAGCGTTTCTACAGGGGTTCTTCTCACTGAAGCTTTCTTT,CSVSTGVLLTEAFF
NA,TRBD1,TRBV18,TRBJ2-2,TGTGCCAGCTCACCGCTCGGGGGGACAGGGACCGGGGAGCTGTTTTTT,CASSPLGGTGTGELFF
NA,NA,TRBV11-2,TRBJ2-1,TGTGCCAGCAGCTGGACCAAGGACGTTCGTGAGCAGTTCTTC,CASSWTKDVREQFF